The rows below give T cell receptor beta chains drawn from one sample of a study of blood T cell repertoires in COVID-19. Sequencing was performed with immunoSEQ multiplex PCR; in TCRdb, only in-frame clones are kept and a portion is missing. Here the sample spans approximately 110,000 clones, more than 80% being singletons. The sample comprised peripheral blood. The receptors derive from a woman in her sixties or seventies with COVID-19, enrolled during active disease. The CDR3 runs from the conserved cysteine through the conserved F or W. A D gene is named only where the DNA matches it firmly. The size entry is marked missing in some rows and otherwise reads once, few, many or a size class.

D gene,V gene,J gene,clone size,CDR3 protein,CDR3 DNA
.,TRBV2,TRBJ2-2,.,CASRDRTNTGELFF,TGTGCCAGCCGAGACAGGACTAACACCGGGGAGCTGTTTTTT
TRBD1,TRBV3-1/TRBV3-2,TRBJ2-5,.,CASSRPGQTHQQETQYF,TGTGCCAGCAGCCGGCCGGGACAGACGCATCAGCAAGAGACCCAGTACTTC
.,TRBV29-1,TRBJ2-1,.,CSVPRGTYYNEQFF,TGCAGCGTCCCGAGAGGGACATACTACAATGAGCAGTTCTTC
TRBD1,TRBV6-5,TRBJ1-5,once,CASSYSQGAAEPQHF,TGTGCCAGCAGTTACTCGCAGGGGGCAGCTGAGCCCCAGCATTTT
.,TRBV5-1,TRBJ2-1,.,CASSRASYNEQFF,TGCGCCAGCAGCCGAGCATCCTACAATGAGCAGTTCTTC
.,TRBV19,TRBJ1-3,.,CASSKFKWTTGNTIYF,TGTGCCAGTAGTAAGTTCAAGTGGACAACTGGAAACACCATATATTTT
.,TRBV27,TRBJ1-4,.,CASRGPSLNEKLFF,TGTGCCAGCAGGGGGCCTTCCCTAAATGAAAAACTGTTTTTT
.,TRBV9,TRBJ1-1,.,CASSVRSGANTEAFF,TGTGCCAGCAGCGTAAGGTCGGGAGCGAACACTGAAGCTTTCTTT
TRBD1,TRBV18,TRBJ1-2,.,CASSPVIQGVDYGYTF,TGTGCCAGCTCACCAGTTATACAGGGGGTTGACTATGGCTACACCTTC
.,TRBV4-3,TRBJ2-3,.,CASSPHPDTQYF,TGCGCCAGCAGCCCACACCCGGATACGCAGTATTTT
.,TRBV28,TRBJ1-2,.,CASSLGQGFNYGYTF,TGTGCCAGCAGTTTGGGCCAGGGTTTCAACTATGGCTACACCTTC
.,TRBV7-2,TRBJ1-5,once,CASSLSPRAYQPQHF,TGTGCCAGCAGCTTATCGCCCAGGGCTTATCAGCCCCAGCATTTT
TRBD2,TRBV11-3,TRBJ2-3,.,CASSSRRKTSGADTQYF,TGTGCCAGCAGCTCCCGGCGAAAGACTAGCGGGGCAGATACGCAGTATTTT
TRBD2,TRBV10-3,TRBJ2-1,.,CAISGLAGGSSYNEQFF,TGTGCCATCAGTGGACTAGCGGGGGGTAGCTCCTACAATGAGCAGTTCTTC
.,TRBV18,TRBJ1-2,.,CASSPPEGMYGYTF,TGTGCCAGCTCACCACCGGAGGGGATGTATGGCTACACCTTC
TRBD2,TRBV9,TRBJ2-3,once,CASSVGTSGGARDTQYF,TGTGCCAGCAGCGTAGGGACTAGCGGGGGGGCGAGAGATACGCAGTATTTT
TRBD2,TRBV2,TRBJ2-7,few,CASSPPSGGRYEQYF,TGTGCCAGCAGCCCCCCTAGCGGGGGGAGGTACGAGCAGTACTTC
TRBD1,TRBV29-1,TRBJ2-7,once,CSVDSLQGALYEQYF,TGCAGCGTTGACAGTCTTCAGGGGGCCCTCTACGAGCAGTACTTC
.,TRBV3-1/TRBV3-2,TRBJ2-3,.,CASSRTLAAEHDTDTQYF,TGTGCCAGCAGCCGTACCTTAGCGGCGGAGCATGACACAGATACGCAGTATTTT
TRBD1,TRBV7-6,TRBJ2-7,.,CASSLGQGGYEQYF,TGTGCCAGCAGCCTCGGACAGGGGGGGTACGAGCAGTACTTC
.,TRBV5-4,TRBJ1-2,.,CASSLGRDRNYGYTF,TGTGCCAGCAGCTTGGGGCGCGACAGAAACTATGGCTACACCTTC
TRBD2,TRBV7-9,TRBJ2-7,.,CASSPRGGGPYEQYF,TGTGCCAGCAGCCCTCGGGGGGGAGGGCCCTACGAGCAGTACTTC
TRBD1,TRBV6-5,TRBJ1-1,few,CASSQNRGTTEAFF,TGTGCCAGCAGTCAAAACAGGGGGACCACTGAAGCTTTCTTT
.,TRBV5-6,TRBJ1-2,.,CASSYYRLWSNYGYTF,TGTGCCAGCAGCTACTATAGGCTGTGGTCGAACTATGGCTACACCTTC
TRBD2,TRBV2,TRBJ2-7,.,CASSPPGLASYEQYF,TGTGCCAGCAGTCCACCGGGACTAGCGTCCTACGAGCAGTACTTC
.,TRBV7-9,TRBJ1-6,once,CASSLAGGIDSPLHF,TGTGCCAGCAGCTTAGCTGGAGGGATTGATTCACCCCTCCACTTT
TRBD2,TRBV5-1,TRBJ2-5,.,CASSLDPAGGDQETQYF,TGCGCCAGCAGCTTGGATCCTGCGGGGGGTGACCAAGAGACCCAGTACTTC